This T cell receptor beta chain was found in a study of T cells in Graves' hyperthyroidism and ophthalmopathy. Study findings and constraints: Blood held most thyroid clonotypes expanded above 0.001 frequency.

This clonotype came up many times. Its target is not known. Not enrolled were patients with uncontrolled infection, other autoimmune disease, pregnancy or lactation. Diagnoses were made from clinical symptoms, serum measures (thyroxine and TRAb), thyroid ultrasound and orbital computed tomography. It was around 11 ml of fresh peripheral blood that supplied the PBMCs. Authors of the study amplified TCR beta CDR3 regions from RNA transcripts. Researchers ran a first-round RT-PCR on the TCR CDR3 using the HTBI primer set. TCRdb itself ran the multiplex PCR reads through MiXCR, one entry per CDR3 protein. The profile shows about 380,000 distinct CDR3 sequences, approximately 13% of them singletons. This CDR3 comprises 13 residues. V lost 2 bases and J lost 0, with 2 bases in between.

The J gene is TRBJ1-5, the V gene TRBV12-3 or TRBV12-4; D is unclear. The source material was blood. The sequence was obtained from a man aged 25-40 years with Graves' hyperthyroidism that later progressed to Graves' ophthalmopathy. CDR3 bases: TGTGCCAGCAGTTTACGTAGCAATCAGCCCCAGCATTTT. Translating gives CASSLRSNQPQHF.